The rows below give T cell receptor beta chains drawn from one sample of a study of T-cell memory formation after mild COVID-19. TCRdb independently ran MiXCR on the 5' RACE reads; one entry per CDR3 protein. This table has about 430,000 distinct CDR3 sequences, roughly 24% appearing once. The sample consisted of PBMCs or a T cell subset sorted from them (not recorded which). The receptors come from an adult woman who had mild COVID-19 (a few samples of this study predate the infection). Cell type and time point are not known. CDR3s include the opening cysteine and the closing phenylalanine or tryptophan. A D gene is named only where the DNA matches it firmly. The size field is filled for only some rows; it gives once, few, many or a size class.

v_gene	len	j_gene	d_gene	abundance	CDR3nt	CDR3aa
TRBV18	15	TRBJ2-3	TRBD1	-	TGTGCCAGCTCACCACCGGCAGGGGGCAGCGATACGCAGTATTTT	CASSPPAGGSDTQYF
TRBV5-1	17	TRBJ1-1	-	few	TGCGCCAGCAGCTCCAAGTTCGGGACATCTATGAACACTGAAGCTTTCTTT	CASSSKFGTSMNTEAFF
TRBV7-6	17	TRBJ2-3	-	-	TGTGCCAGCAGCCACGGCTTGGGTCCCTCGGAGAAAGATACGCAGTATTTT	CASSHGLGPSEKDTQYF
TRBV4-1	17	TRBJ1-5	-	-	TGCGCCAGCAGCCAAGATGGGAGGGCTTATAGCAATCAGCCCCAGCATTTT	CASSQDGRAYSNQPQHF
TRBV25-1	14	TRBJ2-1	TRBD2	-	TGTGCCAGCTTTAGCGGGAGGGCCTTGGATGAGCAGTTCTTC	CASFSGRALDEQFF
TRBV6-5	15	TRBJ1-1	TRBD1	-	TGTGCCAGCAGTTTCGGACAGGGAATGGACACTGAAGCTTTCTTT	CASSFGQGMDTEAFF
TRBV5-1	14	TRBJ1-2	TRBD1	few	TGCGCCAGCAGCTTGGGGGACAGTAACTATGGCTACACCTTC	CASSLGDSNYGYTF
TRBV6-1	14	TRBJ1-4	-	-	TGTGCCAGCCTCCGGGGCAACCAGAATGAAAAACTGTTTTTT	CASLRGNQNEKLFF
TRBV4-3	16	TRBJ2-1	TRBD2	few	TGCGCCAGCAGCCAAGTTTGGAGCGGGAGTTCCAATGAGCAGTTCTTC	CASSQVWSGSSNEQFF
TRBV9	14	TRBJ2-4	-	-	TGTGCCAGCAGCGTAGATATCGCCAAAAACATTCAGTACTTC	CASSVDIAKNIQYF
TRBV5-5	15	TRBJ2-1	TRBD1	-	TGTGCCAGCAGCTCCGAACAGGGGTCCTACAATGAGCAGTTCTTC	CASSSEQGSYNEQFF
TRBV20-1	12	TRBJ2-7	-	-	TGCAGTGCTAGATCCACAGATTACGAGCAGTACTTC	CSARSTDYEQYF
TRBV6-2/TRBV6-3	16	TRBJ2-7	TRBD2	few	TGTGCCAGCAGTTACTCCCAGGGACTAGCGACCTACGAGCAGTACTTC	CASSYSQGLATYEQYF
TRBV7-2	15	TRBJ2-1	-	-	TGTGCCAGCAGCCCCCCGGGGTTGCTGCACAATGAGCAGTTCTTC	CASSPPGLLHNEQFF
TRBV5-1	19	TRBJ2-7	TRBD1	-	TGCGCCAGCAGCTCCACCGGGACAGGGGCACTGGGTGACTCCTACGAGCAGTACTTC	CASSSTGTGALGDSYEQYF
TRBV7-9	16	TRBJ2-7	-	-	TGTGCCAGCAGCTTAATTGCTAGGCCCAGCTCCTACGAGCAGTACTTC	CASSLIARPSSYEQYF
TRBV6-2/TRBV6-3	17	TRBJ2-2	TRBD1	-	TGTGCCAGCAGTCGTCGACCGGGGACAGGCCTTGGGGGGGAGCTGTTTTTT	CASSRRPGTGLGGELFF
TRBV12-3/TRBV12-4	17	TRBJ1-5	-	few	TGTGCCAGCAGACAAACAGGATTAGCCGAGAGGGATCAGCCCCAGCATTTT	CASRQTGLAERDQPQHF
TRBV4-3	15	TRBJ2-7	TRBD1	-	TGCGCCAGCAGCCAAGATAGGGACAGCTCATACGAGCAGTACTTC	CASSQDRDSSYEQYF
TRBV7-8	16	TRBJ2-5	TRBD2	once	TGTGCCAGCAGCTTAGTTTTGACTAGCGGCACGGGGACCCAGTACTTC	CASSLVLTSGTGTQYF
TRBV28	15	TRBJ1-2	-	-	TGTGCCAGCAGTACTCGGTGGGACACCTCCTATGGCTACACCTTC	CASSTRWDTSYGYTF
TRBV5-1	14	TRBJ2-1	-	-	TGCGCCAGCAGCCCCCAGGCGGTATACAATGAGCAGTTCTTC	CASSPQAVYNEQFF
TRBV6-2/TRBV6-3	15	TRBJ2-5	TRBD2	few	TGTGCCAGCAATTTCGCGGGAGGCGATAGGGAGACCCAGTACTTC	CASNFAGGDRETQYF
TRBV2	17	TRBJ2-1	TRBD2	few	TGTGCCAGCAGTGACCAGCGACTAGCGGGAATCGACAATGAGCAGTTCTTC	CASSDQRLAGIDNEQFF
TRBV20-1	14	TRBJ2-1	-	few	TGCAGTGCTCGTCATAGGGGGGCCTACAATGAGCAGTTCTTC	CSARHRGAYNEQFF
TRBV3-1	13	TRBJ2-7	-	few	TGTGCCAGCAGCCAAGCGGGGTCCTACGAGCAGTACTTC	CASSQAGSYEQYF
TRBV15	17	TRBJ2-2	-	-	TGTGCCACCAGCAGAACTCTTGGACGGTCGAACACCGGGGAGCTGTTTTTT	CATSRTLGRSNTGELFF
TRBV6-2/TRBV6-3	11	TRBJ2-7	-	-	TGTGCCAGCATTCAGGGTCACGAGCAGTACTTC	CASIQGHEQYF
TRBV27	15	TRBJ2-3	-	-	TGTGCCAGCAGTTTTGGGGAGGATGACACAGATACGCAGTATTTT	CASSFGEDDTDTQYF
TRBV3-1	12	TRBJ1-3	-	few	TGTGCCAGCGGGGGGCTGAGACACACCACGTATTTT	CASGGLRHTTYF
TRBV7-2	16	TRBJ2-1	-	once	TGTGCCAGCACACGCGCCGGTAACCTTAGGTACAATGAGCAGTTCTTC	CASTRAGNLRYNEQFF
TRBV6-1	17	TRBJ2-4	TRBD2	once	TGTGCCAGCAGCCATTGGACTAGCGGTCCCAGGGAGGACATTCAGTACTTC	CASSHWTSGPREDIQYF
TRBV19	12	TRBJ2-1	-	few	TGTGCCAGTAGTCTTACTAGCTACGAGCAGTTCTTC	CASSLTSYEQFF
TRBV6-5	14	TRBJ2-7	TRBD2	few	TGTGCCAGCGGGGATCCGGGGGGAAGCGACGAGCAGTACTTC	CASGDPGGSDEQYF
TRBV29-1	15	TRBJ1-2	-	-	TGCAGCGTTGAAGGGACTGGTGTGTGGGACTATGGCTACACCTTC	CSVEGTGVWDYGYTF
TRBV6-6	14	TRBJ1-1	-	-	TGTGCCAGCAGTTACTCACAGGGATACACTGAAGCTTTCTTT	CASSYSQGYTEAFF
TRBV7-3	13	TRBJ2-3	TRBD1	-	TGTGCCAGCTCGACCGGGACAGGGCCCACGCAGTATTTT	CASSTGTGPTQYF
TRBV19	14	TRBJ1-2	TRBD1	few	TGTGCCAGTTCCCGGACAGGACTCAACTATGGCTACACCTTC	CASSRTGLNYGYTF
TRBV2	13	TRBJ1-5	-	-	TGTGCCAGCAGGGCCCTTACTTATCAGCCCCAGCATTTT	CASRALTYQPQHF
TRBV6-2/TRBV6-3	14	TRBJ2-7	-	-	TGTGCCAGCAGTCCCCCCCCGCCCCCCTACGAGCAGTACTTC	CASSPPPPPYEQYF
TRBV5-1	15	TRBJ2-7	-	few	TGCGCCAGCACCCTTGGTGGGGGCGCCTCCTACGAGCAGTACTTC	CASTLGGGASYEQYF
TRBV19	15	TRBJ2-1	-	few	TGTGCCAGTAGTATGTCCAGGGAATCCTACAATGAGCAGTTCTTC	CASSMSRESYNEQFF
TRBV12-3/TRBV12-4	16	TRBJ2-3	TRBD2	many	TGTGCCAGCAGCCCCGGACTAGCGGGGGGTTCAGATACGCAGTATTTT	CASSPGLAGGSDTQYF
TRBV7-2	11	TRBJ2-3	-	-	TGTGCCACCTCTCTTCGGAATACGCAGTATTTT	CATSLRNTQYF
TRBV11-3	15	TRBJ1-2	TRBD1	-	TGTGCCAGCAGCTTCACCGGGACAGGGGGGTATGGCTACACCTTC	CASSFTGTGGYGYTF
TRBV20-1	14	TRBJ1-5	-	-	TGCAGTGGTGCGGACAGCTATAGCAATCAGCCCCAGCATTTT	CSGADSYSNQPQHF
TRBV7-2	16	TRBJ1-2	-	few	TGTGCCAGCAGCCTGGGGGTCACGTCGGAACTATATGGCTACACCTTC	CASSLGVTSELYGYTF
TRBV9	15	TRBJ1-2	-	-	TGTGCCAGCAGCGTAGGACCGCCTTCAAACTTTGGCTACACCTTC	CASSVGPPSNFGYTF
TRBV5-1	17	TRBJ2-1	TRBD2	-	TGCGCCAGCAGCTTGGGGCTAGCGGGGGGGCCGGACAATGAGCAGTTCTTC	CASSLGLAGGPDNEQFF
TRBV5-8	15	TRBJ2-5	-	-	TGTGCCAGCAGCTTCCCCGGGATGTACCAAGAGACCCAGTACTTC	CASSFPGMYQETQYF